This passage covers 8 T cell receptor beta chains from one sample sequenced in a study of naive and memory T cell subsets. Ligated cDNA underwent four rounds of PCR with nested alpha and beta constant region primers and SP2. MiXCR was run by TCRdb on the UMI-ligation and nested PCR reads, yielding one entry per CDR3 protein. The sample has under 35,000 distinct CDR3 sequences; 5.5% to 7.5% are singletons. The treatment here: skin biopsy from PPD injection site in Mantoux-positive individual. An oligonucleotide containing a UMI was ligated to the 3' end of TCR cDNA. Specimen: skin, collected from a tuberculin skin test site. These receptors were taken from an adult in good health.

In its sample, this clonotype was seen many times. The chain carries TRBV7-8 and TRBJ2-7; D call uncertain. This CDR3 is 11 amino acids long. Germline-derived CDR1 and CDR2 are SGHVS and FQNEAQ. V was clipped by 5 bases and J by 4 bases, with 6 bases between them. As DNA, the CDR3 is TGTGCCAGCAGCCCCGCATACGAGCAGTACTTC. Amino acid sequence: CASSPAYEQYF.

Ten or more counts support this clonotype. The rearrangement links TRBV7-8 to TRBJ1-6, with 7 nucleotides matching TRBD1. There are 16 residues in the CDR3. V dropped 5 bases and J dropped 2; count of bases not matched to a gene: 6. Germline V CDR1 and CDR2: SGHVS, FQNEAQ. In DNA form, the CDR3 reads TGTGCCAGCAGCCTCAACGGACAGGCCTATAATTCACCCCTCCACTTT. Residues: CASSLNGQAYNSPLHF.

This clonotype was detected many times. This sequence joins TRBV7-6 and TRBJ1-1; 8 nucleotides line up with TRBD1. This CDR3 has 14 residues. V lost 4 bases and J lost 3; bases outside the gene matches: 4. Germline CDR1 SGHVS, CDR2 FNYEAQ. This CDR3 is CASSSGQADTEAFF. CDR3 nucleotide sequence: TGTGCCAGCAGCTCGGGACAGGCTGACACTGAAGCTTTCTTT.

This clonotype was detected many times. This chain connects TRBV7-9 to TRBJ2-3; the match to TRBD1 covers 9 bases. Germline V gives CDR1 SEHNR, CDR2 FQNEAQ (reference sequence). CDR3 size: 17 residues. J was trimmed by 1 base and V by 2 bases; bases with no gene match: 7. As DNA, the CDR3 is TGTGCCAGCAGCTTAACTCCCGGGACAGGGTGCACAGATACGCAGTATTTT. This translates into CASSLTPGTGCTDTQYF.

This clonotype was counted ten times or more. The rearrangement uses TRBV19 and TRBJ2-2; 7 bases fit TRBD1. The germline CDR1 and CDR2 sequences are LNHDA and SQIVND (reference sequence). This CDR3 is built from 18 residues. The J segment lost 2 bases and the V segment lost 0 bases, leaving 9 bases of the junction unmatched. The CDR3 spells CASSIEGGHSHNTGELFF. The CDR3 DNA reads TGTGCCAGTAGTATAGAAGGGGGCCACTCCCATAACACCGGGGAGCTGTTTTTT.

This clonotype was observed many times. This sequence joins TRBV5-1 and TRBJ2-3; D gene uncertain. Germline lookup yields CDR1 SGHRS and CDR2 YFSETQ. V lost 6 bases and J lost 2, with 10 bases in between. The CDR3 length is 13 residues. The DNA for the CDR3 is TGCGCCAGCAAGGAAGGAGCCACAGATACGCAGTATTTT. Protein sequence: CASKEGATDTQYF.

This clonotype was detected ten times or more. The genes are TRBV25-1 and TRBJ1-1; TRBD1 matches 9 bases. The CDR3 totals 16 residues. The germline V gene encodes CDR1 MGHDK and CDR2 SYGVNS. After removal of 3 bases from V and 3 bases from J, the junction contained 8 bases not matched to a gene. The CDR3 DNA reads TGTGCCAGCAGTGAGGGACAGGGCAAGATGTACACTGAAGCTTTCTTT. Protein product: CASSEGQGKMYTEAFF.

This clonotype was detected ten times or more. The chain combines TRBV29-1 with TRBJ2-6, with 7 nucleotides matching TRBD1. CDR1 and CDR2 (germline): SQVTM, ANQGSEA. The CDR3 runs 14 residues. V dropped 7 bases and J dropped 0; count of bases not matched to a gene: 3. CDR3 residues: CSARDSSGANVLTF. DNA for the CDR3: TGCAGCGCCCGGGACAGCTCTGGGGCCAACGTCCTGACTTTC. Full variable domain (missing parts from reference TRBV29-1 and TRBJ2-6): SAVISQKPSRDICQRGTSLTIQCQVDSQVTMMFWYRQQPGQSLTLIATANQGSEATYESGFVIDKFPISRPNLTFSTLTVSNMSPEDSSIYLCSARDSSGANVLTFGAGSRLTVL.